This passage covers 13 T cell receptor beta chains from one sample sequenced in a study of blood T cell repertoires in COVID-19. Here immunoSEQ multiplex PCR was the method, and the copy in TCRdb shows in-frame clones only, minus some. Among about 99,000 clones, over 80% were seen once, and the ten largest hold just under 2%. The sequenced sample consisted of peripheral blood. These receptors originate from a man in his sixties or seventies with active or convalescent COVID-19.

CDR3 nucleotide sequence: TGTGCCCATTGGGGGCAGGTCTCCTTGCCCCAGCATTTT. Protein sequence: CAHWGQVSLPQHF. This rearrangement joins TRBV10-3 to TRBJ1-5; D perhaps matches TRBD1 (6 bases). Germline loops: CDR1 ENHRY, CDR2 SYGVKD. This CDR3 is 13 amino acids long. The V end lost 11 bases, the J end lost 9 bases, and 20 bases lay between the germline ends.

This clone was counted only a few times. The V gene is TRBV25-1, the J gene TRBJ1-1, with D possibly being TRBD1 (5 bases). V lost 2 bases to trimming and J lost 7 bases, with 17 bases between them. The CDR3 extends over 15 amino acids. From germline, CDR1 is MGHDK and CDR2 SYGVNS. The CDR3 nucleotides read TGTGCCAGCAGTGAACCTAATACAGGAAATAGTGAAGCTTTCTTT. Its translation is CASSEPNTGNSEAFF.

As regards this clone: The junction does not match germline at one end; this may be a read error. This CDR3 reads CASSPRTGDDPIF. The CDR3 DNA reads as TGTGCCAGCTCACCAAGGACAGGGGATGATCCCATCTTC. The J gene is TRBJ1-2, the V gene TRBV18; 9 bases are a match to TRBD1. The CDR3 spans 13 residues. The germline V gene encodes CDR1 KGHSH and CDR2 LQKENI. The variable domain in full, completed from reference TRBV18 and TRBJ1-2, reads NAGVMQNPRHLVRRRGQEARLRCSPMKGHSHVYWYRQLPEEGLKFMVYLQKENIIDESGMPKERFSAEFPKEGPSILRIQQVVRGDSAAYFCASSPRTGDDPIFGSGTRLTVV.

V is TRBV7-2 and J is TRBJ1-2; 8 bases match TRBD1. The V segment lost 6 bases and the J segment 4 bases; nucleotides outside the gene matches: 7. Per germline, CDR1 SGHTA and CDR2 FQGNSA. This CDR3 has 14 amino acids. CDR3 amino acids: CASRSRDRPYGYTF. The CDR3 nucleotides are TGTGCCAGCAGGAGCCGGGACAGGCCCTATGGCTACACCTTC.

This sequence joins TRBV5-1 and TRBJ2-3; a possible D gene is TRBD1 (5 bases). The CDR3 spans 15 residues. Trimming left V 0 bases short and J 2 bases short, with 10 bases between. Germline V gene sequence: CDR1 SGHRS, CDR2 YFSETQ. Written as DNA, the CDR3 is TGCGCCAGCAGCTTGGGTGGGGCGCCCACAGATACGCAGTATTTT. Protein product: CASSLGGAPTDTQYF.

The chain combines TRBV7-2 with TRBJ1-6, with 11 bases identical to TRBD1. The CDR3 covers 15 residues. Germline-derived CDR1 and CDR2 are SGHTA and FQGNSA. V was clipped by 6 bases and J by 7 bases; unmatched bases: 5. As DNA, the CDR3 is TGTGCCAGCAGACCTAGGACAGGGGGCAATTCACCCCTCCACTTT. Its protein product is CASRPRTGGNSPLHF.

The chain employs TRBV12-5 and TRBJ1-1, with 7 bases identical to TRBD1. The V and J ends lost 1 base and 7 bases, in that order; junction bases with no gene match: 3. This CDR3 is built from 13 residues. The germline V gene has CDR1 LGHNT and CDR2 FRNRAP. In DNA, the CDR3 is TGTGCTAGTGGTTTGGGGGGACAGCTTGAAGCTTTCTTT. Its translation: CASGLGGQLEAFF.

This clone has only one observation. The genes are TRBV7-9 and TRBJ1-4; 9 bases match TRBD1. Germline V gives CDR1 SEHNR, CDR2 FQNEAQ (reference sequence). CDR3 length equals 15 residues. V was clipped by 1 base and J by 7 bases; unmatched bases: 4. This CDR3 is CASSLEMTGGEKLFF. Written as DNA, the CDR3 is TGTGCCAGCAGCTTAGAGATGACAGGGGGTGAAAAACTGTTTTTT. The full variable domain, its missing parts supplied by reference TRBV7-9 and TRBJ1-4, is DTGVSQNPRHKITKRGQNVTFRCDPISEHNRLYWYRQTLGQGPEFLTYFQNEAQLEKSRLLSDRFSAERPKGSFSTLEIQRTEQGDSAMYLCASSLEMTGGEKLFFGSGTQLSVL.

The CDR3 region is CASSPGGAGEKLFF. The CDR3 DNA reads TGTGCCAGCTCACCAGGGGGCGCGGGTGAAAAACTGTTTTTT. The rearrangement links TRBV18 to TRBJ1-4; a possible D gene is TRBD1 (6 bases). In germline, CDR1 is KGHSH, CDR2 LQKENI. The CDR3 consists of 14 residues. V was clipped by 2 bases and J by 7 bases, with 11 bases between them.

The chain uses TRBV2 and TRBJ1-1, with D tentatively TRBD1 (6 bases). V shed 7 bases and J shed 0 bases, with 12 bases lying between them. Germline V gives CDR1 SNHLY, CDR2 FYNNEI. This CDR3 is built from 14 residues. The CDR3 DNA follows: TGTGCCAGCACCCGACAGGACTTGAACACTGAAGCTTTCTTT. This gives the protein CASTRQDLNTEAFF. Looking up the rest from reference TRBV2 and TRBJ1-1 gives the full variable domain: EPEVTQTPSHQVTQMGQEVILRCVPISNHLYFYWYRQILGQKVEFLVSFYNNEISEKSEIFDDQFSVERPDGSNFTLKIRSTKLEDSAMYFCASTRQDLNTEAFFGQGTRLTVV.

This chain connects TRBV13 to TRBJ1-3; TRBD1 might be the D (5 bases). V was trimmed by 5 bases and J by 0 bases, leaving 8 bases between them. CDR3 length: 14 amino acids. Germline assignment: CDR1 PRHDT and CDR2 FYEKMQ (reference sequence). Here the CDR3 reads CASSRQSSGNTIYF. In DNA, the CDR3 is TGTGCCAGCAGCCGACAGAGCTCTGGAAACACCATATATTTT.

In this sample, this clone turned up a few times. For the CDR3, the DNA is TGTGCCAGCAGTCAGGGGGTGGGTCAGCCCCAGCATTTT. It codes for CASSQGVGQPQHF. The chain recombines TRBV12-3 or TRBV12-4 with TRBJ1-5, with TRBD1 matching over 7 bases. The CDR3 contains 13 residues. J was trimmed by 6 bases and V by 5 bases; bases with no gene match: 4.

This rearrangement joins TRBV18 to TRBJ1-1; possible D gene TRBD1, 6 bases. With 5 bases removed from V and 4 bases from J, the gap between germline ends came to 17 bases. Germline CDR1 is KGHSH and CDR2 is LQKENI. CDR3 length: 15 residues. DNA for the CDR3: TGTGCCAGCTCATCATTCCAGGGGCTGGGCACTGAAGCTTTCTTT. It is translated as CASSSFQGLGTEAFF.